The rows below give T cell receptor beta chains drawn from one sample of a study of T-cell memory formation after mild COVID-19. TCRdb passed the 5' RACE reads through MiXCR, listing each CDR3 protein once. The sample consists of tens of thousands of distinct CDR3 sequences, less than 8% of them appearing once. The specimen was PBMCs or a T cell subset sorted from them (not recorded which). All receptors come from an adult who had mild COVID-19 (a few samples of this study predate the infection). Cell type and time point are not known. The CDR3 runs from the conserved cysteine through the conserved F or W. D genes are given only for firm matches. Size tells how often a clone was seen (once, few, many) or the class of an expanded clone, and some rows leave it out.

clone_size,v_call,j_call,d_call,cdr3_length,cdr3_aa,cdr3_nt
few,TRBV9,TRBJ1-1,-,15,CASSVGGGMNTEAFF,TGTGCCAGCAGCGTAGGAGGGGGAATGAACACTGAAGCTTTCTTT
many,TRBV29-1,TRBJ1-1,-,13,CSTHYGSTTEAFF,TGCAGCACACACTACGGATCAACTACTGAAGCTTTCTTT
-,TRBV5-4,TRBJ2-7,-,13,CASSSGGHYEQYF,TGTGCCAGCAGCTCAGGCGGGCATTACGAGCAGTACTTC
many,TRBV11-3,TRBJ2-1,TRBD2,13,CASSLEAGDEQFF,TGTGCCAGCAGCTTAGAAGCGGGGGATGAGCAGTTCTTC
many,TRBV7-9,TRBJ1-5,-,12,CASSLGDQPQHF,TGTGCCAGCAGCTTAGGAGATCAGCCCCAGCATTTT
-,TRBV24-1,TRBJ1-5,TRBD1,17,CATSAGGRGRSNQPQHF,TGTGCCACCAGTGCTGGGGGGAGGGGGCGAAGCAATCAGCCCCAGCATTTT
many,TRBV12-3/TRBV12-4,TRBJ2-7,-,14,CASSKRDTSYEQYF,TGTGCCAGCAGTAAACGGGACACCTCCTACGAGCAGTACTTC
many,TRBV7-8,TRBJ2-4,TRBD2,17,CASSQSSSGGMRDIQYF,TGTGCCAGCAGCCAAAGTTCTAGCGGGGGGATGAGGGACATTCAGTACTTC
few,TRBV12-3/TRBV12-4,TRBJ1-5,-,13,CASSFVPDRPQHF,TGTGCCAGCAGTTTCGTACCCGACAGGCCCCAGCATTTT
many,TRBV10-3,TRBJ1-1,-,12,CAISERPEQAFF,TGTGCCATCAGTGAGCGGCCAGAGCAAGCTTTCTTT
many,TRBV12-3/TRBV12-4,TRBJ2-7,-,13,CASSSYGGGEQYF,TGTGCCAGCAGCTCTTACGGTGGCGGGGAGCAGTACTTC
many,TRBV11-2,TRBJ1-1,-,15,CASSLARGQTTEAFF,TGTGCCAGCAGCTTAGCCCGGGGGCAGACAACTGAAGCTTTCTTT
many,TRBV12-3/TRBV12-4,TRBJ1-5,-,17,CASSLVSGVGSNQPQHF,TGTGCCAGCAGTTTAGTGTCCGGGGTCGGTAGCAATCAGCCCCAGCATTTT
many,TRBV24-1,TRBJ2-7,TRBD2,13,CATSPGLAYEQYF,TGTGCCACCAGTCCGGGACTAGCCTACGAGCAGTACTTC
few,TRBV23-1,TRBJ2-3,TRBD2,17,CASSRALAGGGTDTQYF,TGCGCCAGCAGTCGGGCCTTAGCGGGGGGAGGCACAGATACGCAGTATTTT
-,TRBV18,TRBJ1-2,-,16,CASSRRFDRKTHGYTF,TGTGCCAGCTCGCGGCGTTTTGACCGTAAAACCCATGGCTACACCTTC
-,TRBV14,TRBJ2-5,TRBD1,15,CASSQRARGQETQYF,TGTGCCAGCAGCCAAAGGGCCAGGGGGCAAGAGACCCAGTACTTC
many,TRBV20-1,TRBJ2-5,-,16,CSARTYGRGSQETQYF,TGCAGTGCTAGGACGTATGGCAGGGGCTCACAAGAGACCCAGTACTTC
few,TRBV2,TRBJ2-7,-,10,CASNGGEQYF,TGTGCCAGCAACGGAGGCGAGCAGTACTTC
many,TRBV7-9,TRBJ2-5,-,16,CASSFSLETYQETQYF,TGTGCCAGCAGCTTCTCCCTAGAGACGTACCAAGAGACCCAGTACTTC
-,TRBV30,TRBJ2-1,-,13,CAWSINRDFQQFF,TGTGCCTGGAGTATAAACCGGGACTTCCAACAGTTCTTC
many,TRBV18,TRBJ1-2,TRBD1,13,CASSATGEFGYTF,TGTGCCAGCTCAGCGACAGGGGAGTTTGGCTACACCTTC
few,TRBV4-2,TRBJ1-2,TRBD1,16,CASSPQGTGLNYGYTF,TGTGCCAGCAGCCCCCAAGGGACAGGCCTTAACTATGGCTACACCTTC
many,TRBV5-6,TRBJ2-3,-,14,CASSPRSGTDTQYF,TGTGCCAGCAGCCCGAGGTCAGGGACAGATACGCAGTATTTT
-,TRBV20-1,TRBJ1-1,-,11,CSATGNTEAFF,TGCAGTGCGACAGGGAACACTGAAGCTTTCTTT
few,TRBV4-1,TRBJ2-1,TRBD2,17,CASSLDGVAGPYNEQFF,TGCGCCAGCAGCCTCGATGGGGTAGCGGGGCCTTACAATGAGCAGTTCTTC
many,TRBV15,TRBJ2-5,TRBD2,16,CATSRRTSGPLETQYF,TGTGCCACCAGCAGAAGGACTAGCGGTCCGTTGGAGACCCAGTACTTC
-,TRBV6-5,TRBJ2-7,-,14,CASSYGPVSYEQYF,TGTGCCAGCAGTTACGGTCCAGTCTCCTACGAGCAGTACTTC
few,TRBV19,TRBJ2-3,-,15,CASSMGGGGPDTQYF,TGTGCCAGTAGTATGGGTGGAGGGGGGCCAGATACGCAGTATTTT